One and the same sample provided the 14 T cell receptor beta chains below, sequenced in a study of cytomegalovirus exposure and HLA in healthy donors. The PCR was carried out with 60 Vbeta primers and 13 Jbeta primers. TCRdb keeps only in-frame clones here, not all; method: immunoSEQ multiplex PCR. The table includes hundreds of thousands of clones, about 80% detected once. Sequencing was performed on PBMCs. Receptors were obtained from a middle-aged woman in good health and CMV-seronegative.

This clone was counted between two and nine times. V and J are TRBV9 and TRBJ2-4; 7 bases agree with TRBD1. The CDR3 consists of 14 residues. The trim removed 3 bases at V and 5 bases at J, leaving 5 bases unmatched. CDR1 is SGDLS and CDR2 is YYNGEE in the germline V gene. The CDR3 coding sequence is TGTGCCAGCAGCGCAGGTGACAGGGAAAACATTCAGTACTTC. Translated, it gives CASSAGDRENIQYF.

The chain links TRBV5-1 to TRBJ1-2; a weak D match, TRBD1 (5 bases). The germline gives CDR1 SGHRS, CDR2 YFSETQ. V was cut by 3 bases and J by 1 base, with 13 bases left in between. This CDR3 has 15 residues. In DNA form, the CDR3 reads TGCGCCAGCAGCTCGGGAGGGGACGGTAACTATGGCTACACCTTC. This codes for CASSSGGDGNYGYTF.

The chain employs TRBV7-2 and TRBJ1-1, with D unclear. This CDR3 has 14 amino acids. V lost 1 base and J lost 0, with 6 bases in between. The germline CDR1 and CDR2 sequences are SGHTA and FQGNSA. The DNA for the CDR3 is TGTGCCAGCAGCTTAGTAGTCGTGAACACTGAAGCTTTCTTT. Translating it yields CASSLVVVNTEAFF.

This chain connects TRBV5-4 to TRBJ2-3; 10 nucleotides match TRBD2. CDR3 length: 17 amino acids. J lost 6 bases, V lost 0 bases, and 10 bases had no gene match. Germline-derived CDR1 and CDR2 are SGHNT and YYREEE (reference sequence). CDR3 protein: CASSLGYASGGADTQYF. Written as DNA, the CDR3 is TGTGCCAGCAGCTTGGGGTATGCAAGCGGGGGGGCGGATACGCAGTATTTT.

CDR3 coding DNA: TGTGCCAGCAGTTTTTTAGGTTTGGGGGGGTTGAATTCACCCCTCCACTTT. It specifies CASSFLGLGGLNSPLHF. This chain links TRBV27 with TRBJ1-6; tentative D call: TRBD1 (5 bases). Germline CDR1 reads MNHEY; CDR2 reads SMNVEV (reference sequence). V was cut by 3 bases and J by 7 bases, with 19 bases left in between. The CDR3 loop spans 17 amino acids.

The genes are TRBV27 and TRBJ1-2, with D maybe TRBD1 (5 bases). The germline gives CDR1 MNHEY, CDR2 SMNVEV (reference sequence). V lost 4 bases, J lost 1 base, and 13 bases lay in between. The CDR3 loop spans 15 amino acids. For the CDR3, the DNA is TGTGCCAGCAGTTCACTACGGGACTTTAACTATGGCTACACCTTC. Its protein is CASSSLRDFNYGYTF.

The chain links TRBV19 to TRBJ1-3; D is possibly TRBD1 (5 bases). The CDR3 is 16 amino acids. The germline CDR1 and CDR2 sequences are LNHDA and SQIVND (reference sequence). V gave up 5 bases and J gave up 2 bases, with 16 bases separating them. The CDR3 region is CASSWGSGSPGNTIYF. The CDR3, as DNA: TGTGCCAGTAGTTGGGGCTCCGGCAGCCCTGGAAACACCATATATTTT. Together with reference TRBV19 and TRBJ1-3, the CDR3 gives the full variable domain: DGGITQSPKYLFRKEGQNVTLSCEQNLNHDAMYWYRQDPGQGLRLIYYSQIVNDFQKGDIAEGYSVSREKKESFPLTVTSAQKNPTAFYLCASSWGSGSPGNTIYFGEGSWLTVV.

The rearrangement uses TRBV25-1 and TRBJ1-1, with TRBD1 as a possible D gene (5 bases). The CDR3 sequence is 16 residues long. Trimming removed 4 bases at V and 5 bases at J, with 20 bases between. Germline V lookup: CDR1 MGHDK, CDR2 SYGVNS. The CDR3, as DNA: TGTGCCAGCAGTGGCCGGGACGGGGGACGTGATACTGAAGCTTTCTTT. Translation: CASSGRDGGRDTEAFF.

This chain links TRBV5-6 with TRBJ2-7, with no clear D. The CDR3 extends over 14 amino acids. The germline V gene has CDR1 SGHDT and CDR2 YYEEEE. V gave up 2 bases and J gave up 3 bases, with 12 bases separating them. The DNA for the CDR3 is TGTGCCAGCAGCTTTGGCCCCCCAATCTACGAGCAGTACTTC. This gives the protein CASSFGPPIYEQYF.

The chain couples TRBV5-4 to TRBJ1-2, with D possibly being TRBD1 (5 bases). Trimming took off 4 bases at V and 1 base at J, with 11 bases between the two ends. CDR3 size: 14 residues. The V gene's germline CDR1 is SGHNT and CDR2 YYREEE (reference sequence). CDR3: CASSPRGYNYGYTF. CDR3 in DNA: TGTGCCAGCAGCCCCCGGGGGTATAACTATGGCTACACCTTC. Full variable domain (remainder filled in from reference TRBV5-4 and TRBJ1-2): ETGVTQSPTHLIKTRGQQVTLRCSSQSGHNTVSWYQQALGQGPQFIFQYYREEENGRGNFPPRFSGLQFPNYSSELNVNALELDDSALYLCASSPRGYNYGYTFGSGTRLTVV.

The chain is built from TRBV6-6 and TRBJ2-5, with 7 bases aligning to TRBD2. The trim removed 6 bases at V and 5 bases at J, leaving 12 bases unmatched. From germline, CDR1 is MNHNY and CDR2 SVGAGI (reference sequence). The CDR3 length is 15 residues. CDR3 bases: TGTGCCAGCAGAGTGGACCGGCCGGGGGGTGAGACCCAGTACTTC. Encoded protein: CASRVDRPGGETQYF.

The genes are TRBV29-1 and TRBJ1-2; possibly TRBD1 for D (6 bases). The V end was cut by 3 bases, the J end by 4 bases, with 12 bases between. Germline loops: CDR1 SQVTM, CDR2 ANQGSEA. The CDR3 spans 13 residues. The CDR3 reads CSVDPGEIYGYTF. The CDR3 DNA follows: TGCAGCGTTGATCCAGGGGAGATCTATGGCTACACCTTC.

The chain links TRBV5-1 to TRBJ2-5; weak D call: TRBD1 (6 bases). Germline CDR1 and CDR2: SGHRS and YFSETQ. The CDR3 runs 13 residues. Deletions cut 3 bases from V and 1 base from J, with 7 bases between. CDR3 sequence: CASSSGAQETQYF. The CDR3 DNA sequence: TGCGCCAGCAGCTCAGGGGCCCAAGAGACCCAGTACTTC.

The gene calls are TRBV7-2 and TRBJ1-1, with D possibly matching TRBD1 (5 bases). The CDR3 has 13 amino acids. CDR1 is SGHTA, CDR2 FQGNSA, per germline. Trimming cost V 4 bases and J 8 bases, with 14 bases left between them. This CDR3 is CASSYFSGGEAFF. The CDR3 DNA is TGTGCCAGCAGCTATTTCAGTGGGGGGGAAGCTTTCTTT. The whole variable domain, remainder taken from reference TRBV7-2 and TRBJ1-1, is GAGVSQSPSNKVTEKGKDVELRCDPISGHTALYWYRQSLGQGLEFLIYFQGNSAPDKSGLPSDRFSAERTGGSVSTLTIQRTQQEDSAVYLCASSYFSGGEAFFGQGTRLTVV.